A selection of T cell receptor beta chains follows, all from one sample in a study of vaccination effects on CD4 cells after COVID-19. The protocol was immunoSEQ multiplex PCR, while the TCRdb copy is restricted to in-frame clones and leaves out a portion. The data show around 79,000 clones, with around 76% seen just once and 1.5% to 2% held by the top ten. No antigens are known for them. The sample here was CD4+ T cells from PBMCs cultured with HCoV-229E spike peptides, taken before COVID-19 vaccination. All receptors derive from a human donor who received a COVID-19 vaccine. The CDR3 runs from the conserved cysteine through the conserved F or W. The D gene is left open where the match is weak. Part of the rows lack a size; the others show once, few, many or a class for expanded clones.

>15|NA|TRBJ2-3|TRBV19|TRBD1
CASSISRGFADTQYF
TGTGCCAGTAGTATATCCAGGGGGTTCGCAGATACGCAGTATTTT
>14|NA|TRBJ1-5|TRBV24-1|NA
CATSTAFGDQPQHF
TGTGCCACCAGTACGGCATTCGGTGATCAGCCCCAGCATTTT
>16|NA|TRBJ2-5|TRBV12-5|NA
CASGLVLREQRETQYF
TGTGCTAGTGGTTTGGTACTTCGAGAGCAAAGGGAGACCCAGTACTTC
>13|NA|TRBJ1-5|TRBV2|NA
CASSGDYNQPQHF
TGTGCCAGCAGTGGGGACTACAATCAGCCCCAGCATTTT
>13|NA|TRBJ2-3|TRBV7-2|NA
CASSPDRTDTQYF
TGTGCCAGCAGCCCGGACCGCACAGATACGCAGTATTTT
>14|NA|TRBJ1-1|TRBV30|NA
CAWSIRARDTEAFF
TGTGCCTGGAGTATCCGAGCTCGGGACACTGAAGCTTTCTTT
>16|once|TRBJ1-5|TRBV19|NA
CASSTSMVSGVQPQHF
TGTGCCAGTAGTACCTCGATGGTGTCAGGCGTTCAGCCCCAGCATTTT
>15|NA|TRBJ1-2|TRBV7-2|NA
CASSPRPGINYGYTF
TGTGCCAGCAGCCCTCGCCCGGGGATTAACTATGGCTACACCTTC
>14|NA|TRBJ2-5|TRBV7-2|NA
CASSSGDILETQYF
TGTGCCAGCAGCTCGGGGGACATTTTAGAGACCCAGTACTTC
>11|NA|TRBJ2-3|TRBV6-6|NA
CASKTTDTQYF
TGTGCCAGCAAGACCACAGATACGCAGTATTTT
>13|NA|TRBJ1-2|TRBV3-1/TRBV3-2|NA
CASSQVVGDGYTF
TGTGCCAGCAGCCAAGTGGTAGGGGATGGCTACACCTTC
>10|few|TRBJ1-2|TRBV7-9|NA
CASSIGAQVF
TGTGCCAGCAGCATAGGGGCGCAAGTCTTC
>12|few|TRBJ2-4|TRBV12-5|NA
CASGLRENIQYF
TGTGCTAGTGGTTTGAGGGAAAACATTCAGTACTTC
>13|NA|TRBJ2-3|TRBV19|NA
CASGDGNTDTQYF
TGTGCCAGTGGGGACGGGAACACAGATACGCAGTATTTT
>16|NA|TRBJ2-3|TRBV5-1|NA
CASSSQGGRGTDTQYF
TGCGCCAGCAGCTCCCAGGGTGGCAGGGGAACAGATACGCAGTATTTT
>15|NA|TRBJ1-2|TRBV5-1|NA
CASSPQGSGAHGYTF
TGCGCCAGCAGCCCCCAGGGGTCGGGGGCTCATGGCTACACCTTC
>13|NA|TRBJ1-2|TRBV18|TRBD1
CASSATGVEGYTF
TGTGCCAGCTCAGCGACAGGGGTTGAAGGCTACACCTTC
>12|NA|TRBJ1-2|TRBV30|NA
CAWTGTAYGYTF
TGTGCCTGGACAGGGACCGCCTATGGCTACACCTTC
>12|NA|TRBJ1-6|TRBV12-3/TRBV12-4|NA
CASSLGYSPLHF
TGTGCCAGCAGTTTGGGATATTCACCCCTCCACTTT
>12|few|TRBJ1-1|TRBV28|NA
CASSVRNTEAFF
TGTGCCAGCAGTGTGAGGAACACTGAAGCTTTCTTT
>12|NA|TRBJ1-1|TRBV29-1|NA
CSVGRTNTEAFF
TGCAGCGTGGGACGCACCAACACTGAAGCTTTCTTT
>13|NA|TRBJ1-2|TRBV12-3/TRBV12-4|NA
CASSAMGAYGYTF
TGTGCCAGCAGTGCAATGGGGGCCTATGGCTACACCTTC
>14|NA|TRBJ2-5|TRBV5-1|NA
CASSLTEPQETQYF
TGCGCCAGCAGTTTGACAGAGCCCCAAGAGACCCAGTACTTC
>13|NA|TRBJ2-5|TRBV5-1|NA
CASSLVPTETQYF
TGCGCCAGCAGCTTGGTTCCTACGGAGACCCAGTACTTC
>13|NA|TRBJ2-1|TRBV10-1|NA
CASAQRSDNEQFF
TGCGCCAGCGCCCAGCGATCGGACAATGAGCAGTTCTTC
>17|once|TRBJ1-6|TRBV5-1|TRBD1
CASSLAPNRGSDSPLHF
TGCGCCAGCAGCCTCGCCCCAAACAGGGGGAGCGATTCACCCCTCCACTTT
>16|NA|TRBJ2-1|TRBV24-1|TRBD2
CATSDPKRGGYNEQFF
TGTGCCACCAGTGATCCTAAGCGGGGGGGCTACAATGAGCAGTTCTTC
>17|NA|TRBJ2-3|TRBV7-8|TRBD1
CASSGTIGTGYRDTQYF
TGTGCCAGCAGCGGTACTATAGGGACAGGCTACCGAGATACGCAGTATTTT
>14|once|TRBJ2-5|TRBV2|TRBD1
CASSPSDRAETQYF
TGTGCCAGCAGTCCTTCGGACAGGGCGGAGACCCAGTACTTC
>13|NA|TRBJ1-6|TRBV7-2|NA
CASSLAQAYKLHF
TGTGCCAGCAGCTTAGCGCAGGCATACAAACTCCACTTT
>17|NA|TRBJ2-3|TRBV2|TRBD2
CASRLGPGTSGAYTQYF
TGTGCCAGCAGATTGGGACCCGGGACTAGCGGGGCATATACGCAGTATTTT
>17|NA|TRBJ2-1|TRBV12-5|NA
CASGPTTLSSSYNEQFF
TGTGCTAGTGGTCCCACAACACTATCGAGCTCCTACAATGAGCAGTTCTTC
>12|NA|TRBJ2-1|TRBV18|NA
CASSPQLGEQFF
TGTGCCAGCTCACCACAGTTGGGTGAGCAGTTCTTC
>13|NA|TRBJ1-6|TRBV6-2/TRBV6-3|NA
CASSYTARAPLHF
TGTGCCAGCAGTTACACGGCTCGTGCACCCCTCCACTTT
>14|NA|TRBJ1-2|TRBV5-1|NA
CASRQGDFNYGYTF
TGCGCCAGCAGGCAAGGAGATTTTAACTATGGCTACACCTTC
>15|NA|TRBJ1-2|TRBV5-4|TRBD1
CASSLTSGQGDGYTF
TGTGCCAGCAGCCTGACCTCCGGACAGGGAGATGGCTACACCTTC
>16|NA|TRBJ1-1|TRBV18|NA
CASSPVSPAGDTEAFF
TGTGCCAGCTCACCGGTGTCCCCGGCGGGAGACACTGAAGCTTTCTTT
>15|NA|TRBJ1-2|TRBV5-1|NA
CASSLGGGAGYGYTF
TGCGCCAGCAGCTTGGGGGGGGGCGCTGGCTATGGCTACACCTTC
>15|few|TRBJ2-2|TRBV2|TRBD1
CASRPGTGDTGELFF
TGTGCCAGCAGACCCGGGACAGGGGACACCGGGGAGCTGTTTTTT
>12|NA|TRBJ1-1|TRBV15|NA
CATSRDRTEAFF
TGTGCCACCAGCAGAGACCGGACTGAAGCTTTCTTT
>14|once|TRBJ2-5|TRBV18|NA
CASSPLRGEETQYF
TGTGCCAGCTCACCACTCCGGGGCGAGGAGACCCAGTACTTC
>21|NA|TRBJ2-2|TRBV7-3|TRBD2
CASSSPRTPNAGLAVTGELFF
TGTGCCAGCAGCTCACCCCGGACACCCAATGCGGGACTAGCGGTCACCGGGGAGCTGTTTTTT
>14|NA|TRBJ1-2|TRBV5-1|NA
CASSATTDRYGYTF
TGCGCCAGCAGCGCTACGACGGATCGCTATGGCTACACCTTC
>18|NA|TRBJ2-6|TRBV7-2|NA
CASSLFFAQQSGANVLTF
TGTGCCAGCAGCTTATTCTTCGCCCAGCAGTCTGGGGCCAACGTCCTGACTTTC
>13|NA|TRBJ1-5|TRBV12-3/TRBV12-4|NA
CASSIRLNQPQHF
TGTGCCAGCAGTATCAGATTAAATCAGCCCCAGCATTTT
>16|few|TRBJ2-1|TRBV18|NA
CASSPQTVYSYNEQFF
TGTGCCAGCTCACCCCAGACAGTATACTCCTACAATGAGCAGTTCTTC
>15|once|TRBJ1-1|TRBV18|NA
CASSPPPQGNTEAFF
TGTGCCAGCTCACCACCTCCACAGGGGAACACTGAAGCTTTCTTT
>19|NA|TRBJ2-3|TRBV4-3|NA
CASSQENTWHVGGPDTQYF
TGCGCCAGCAGCCAAGAAAACACGTGGCACGTTGGGGGTCCAGATACGCAGTATTTT
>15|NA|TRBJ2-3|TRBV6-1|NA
CASSEPSRPWDTQYF
TGTGCCAGCAGTGAACCCTCGAGACCTTGGGATACGCAGTATTTT
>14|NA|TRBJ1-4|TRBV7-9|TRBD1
CASSRDRGGEKLFF
TGTGCCAGCAGCCGGGACAGGGGGGGAGAAAAACTGTTTTTT
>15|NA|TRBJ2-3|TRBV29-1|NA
CSVESGRSSTDTQYF
TGCAGCGTTGAATCGGGACGCTCTAGCACAGATACGCAGTATTTT
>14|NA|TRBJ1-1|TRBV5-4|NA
CASSLARMNTEAFF
TGTGCCAGCAGCTTGGCCCGTATGAACACTGAAGCTTTCTTT
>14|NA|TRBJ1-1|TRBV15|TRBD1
CATSAEQGAAEAFF
TGTGCCACCAGCGCCGAACAGGGGGCAGCTGAAGCTTTCTTT
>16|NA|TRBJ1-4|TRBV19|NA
CASSNGFDSRGEKLFF
TGTGCCAGTAGTAACGGATTCGACTCCCGGGGTGAAAAACTGTTTTTT
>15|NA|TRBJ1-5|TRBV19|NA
CASSRREGGNQPQHF
TGTGCCAGTAGTAGGAGGGAAGGGGGCAATCAGCCCCAGCATTTT
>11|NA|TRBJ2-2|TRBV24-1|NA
CATSHSGELFF
TGTGCCACCAGTCACTCCGGGGAGCTGTTTTTT